Below are 27 T cell receptor beta chains sequenced from a single sample in a study of T cell repertoires and HLA-DP antigens (dated by TCRdb to the late 2010s). Their antigens are not known. Preparation of the library involved the immunoSEQ multiplex PCR assay. TCRdb carries this immuneACCESS record with in-frame sequences only. Its versions omit some clonotypes, under half of them owing to an unresolved V gene in the studies checked, with the rest unexplained. Here the sample has 65,000 to 95,000 clones; about 82% occur a single time. Around 1.4% of the sample lies in the top ten. Material for sequencing was CD4+ T cells from PBMCs. The receptors shown here come from a man in his fifties or sixties in good health and CMV-seronegative.

The chain recombines TRBV7-2 with TRBJ2-5; TRBD2 might be the D (7 bases). Trimming removed 4 bases from V and 5 bases from J, with 14 bases in between. The germline CDR1 and CDR2 sequences are SGHTA and FQGNSA. The CDR3 extends over 14 amino acids. The CDR3 spells CASSYRGAGETQYF. For the CDR3, the DNA is TGTGCCAGCAGCTACCGGGGGGCGGGGGAGACCCAGTACTTC.

V gene TRBV27 combines with J gene TRBJ2-5, with D unresolved. Trimming stripped 5 bases from V and 3 bases from J, with 10 bases between. The CDR3 contains 13 residues. Looked up from germline, CDR1 is MNHEY and CDR2 is SMNVEV (reference sequence). CDR3 loop: CASSTFEKETQYF. The CDR3 bases are TGTGCCAGCAGTACCTTTGAAAAAGAGACCCAGTACTTC.

This clone has just a few counts. This rearrangement joins TRBV5-6 to TRBJ1-1; 8 nucleotides agree with TRBD1. CDR3 size: 16 residues. The germline CDR1 and CDR2 sequences are SGHDT and YYEEEE. Trimming cost V 3 bases and J 0 bases; bases outside gene matches: 7. The CDR3 loop is CASSWGTGFMNTEAFF. The CDR3 bases are TGTGCCAGCAGCTGGGGGACAGGTTTCATGAACACTGAAGCTTTCTTT.

This chain links TRBV19 with TRBJ1-2; 9 bases align to TRBD1. The CDR3 is 16 amino acids. J was trimmed by 4 bases and V by 3 bases; bases with no gene match: 9. Looked up from germline, CDR1 is LNHDA and CDR2 is SQIVND (reference sequence). The DNA of the CDR3 is TGTGCCAGTAGTATCAAGGGACAGGGTTATATCTATGGCTACACCTTC. The encoded protein is CASSIKGQGYIYGYTF.

V gene TRBV14 combines with J gene TRBJ1-2; no clear D gene. Germline V gene sequence: CDR1 SGHDN, CDR2 FVKESK. V lost 1 base and J lost 8, with 14 bases in between. This CDR3 contains 14 residues. The CDR3 protein is CASSQVSRGEGYTF. DNA of the CDR3: TGTGCCAGCAGCCAAGTCAGCCGTGGAGAAGGCTACACCTTC.

V gene TRBV4-1 combines with J gene TRBJ2-1; 7 bases agree with TRBD1. The CDR3 loop spans 15 amino acids. V gave up 4 bases and J gave up 6 bases; unmatched junction bases: 9. Germline loops: CDR1 MGHRA, CDR2 YSYEKL. The CDR3 coding sequence is TGCGCCAGCAGCCGCCCTCGAGCAGGGGGCAATGAGCAGTTCTTC. Translating it yields CASSRPRAGGNEQFF.

V and J are TRBV6-6 and TRBJ2-1, with 10 bases lining up with TRBD2. Germline CDR1 and CDR2: MNHNY and SVGAGI (reference sequence). There are 15 residues in the CDR3. Trimming cost V 2 bases and J 9 bases; bases outside gene matches: 7. CDR3 loop: CASSYTLAGVTEQFF. The CDR3 DNA sequence: TGTGCCAGCAGTTACACTCTAGCGGGAGTCACTGAGCAGTTCTTC.

The genes are TRBV5-4 and TRBJ2-5; weak D call: TRBD2 (6 bases). V lost 0 bases and J lost 5, with 14 bases in between. CDR3 length equals 15 residues. Germline V lookup: CDR1 SGHNT, CDR2 YYREEE (reference sequence). CDR3 DNA: TGTGCCAGCAGCTTGGCCCAAGGGAGGAGGGAGACCCAGTACTTC. This encodes CASSLAQGRRETQYF.

The V gene is TRBV6-5, the J gene TRBJ1-5; weak D call: TRBD1 (5 bases). The ends were cut back, 4 bases at V and 3 bases at J, with 10 bases in the middle. Germline lookup yields CDR1 MNHEY and CDR2 SVGAGI. This CDR3 contains 14 residues. The CDR3 region has the DNA TGTGCCAGCAGTTCAGACAGTCTCAATCAGCCCCAGCATTTT. Translation gives CASSSDSLNQPQHF.

This clone was detected a few times. This rearrangement joins TRBV30 to TRBJ1-1; TRBD1 agrees at 10 bases. The CDR3 extends over 14 amino acids. Germline-derived CDR1 and CDR2 are GTSNPN and SVGIG (reference sequence). Trimming at V came to 3 bases and at J to 5 bases, leaving 6 bases not matched to a gene. CDR3: CAWSRDRGGTEAFF. CDR3 sequence (DNA): TGTGCCTGGAGCCGGGACAGGGGAGGAACTGAAGCTTTCTTT.

The chain employs TRBV6-1 and TRBJ1-5; D remains unclear. Germline V CDR1 and CDR2: MNHNS, SASEGT. The CDR3 is 13 amino acids. V was pared by 7 bases and J by 4 bases, with 11 bases between. DNA of the CDR3: TGTGCCAGCACCTTCACGGAAAATCAGCCCCAGCATTTT. Its translation is CASTFTENQPQHF.

In this sample, this clone turned up once. The chain recombines TRBV30 with TRBJ2-3; D uncertain. In germline, CDR1 is GTSNPN, CDR2 SVGIG (reference sequence). The CDR3 is 12 residues long. The V end lost 5 bases, the J end lost 1 base, and 7 bases lay between the germline ends. CDR3 sequence reads: CAWSQGTDTQYF. Here the CDR3 DNA reads TGTGCCTGGTCCCAGGGCACAGATACGCAGTATTTT. The variable domain in full, with the rest retrieved from reference TRBV30 and TRBJ2-3, is SQTIHQWPATLVQPVGSPLSLECTVEGTSNPNLYWYRQAAGRGLQLLFYSVGIGQISSEVPQNLSASRPQDRQFILSSKKLLLSDSGFYLCAWSQGTDTQYFGPGTRLTVL.

The rearrangement uses TRBV4-3 and TRBJ1-1; 9 nucleotides align to TRBD1. J lost 7 bases, V lost 0 bases, and 6 bases had no gene match. Germline V lookup: CDR1 LGHNA, CDR2 YSLEER. This CDR3 spans 15 amino acids. In DNA form, the CDR3 reads TGCGCCAGCAGCCAAGATCGTTGGGGACAGGGTGAAGCTTTCTTT. Protein product: CASSQDRWGQGEAFF.

As to this clone: Additional DNA sequences in this sample encode the identical CDR3. This chain connects TRBV30 to TRBJ2-1; 7 bases match TRBD2. After removal of 3 bases from V and 5 bases from J, the junction contained 28 bases not matched to a gene. Germline V gives CDR1 GTSNPN, CDR2 SVGIG (reference sequence). The CDR3 has 21 residues. This CDR3 reads CAWSFRGGEIPTMSSHNEQFF. For the CDR3, the DNA is TGTGCCTGGAGCTTCCGCGGGGGTGAGATTCCTACAATGAGCAGTCACAATGAGCAGTTCTTC.

This clone was observed a handful of times. The J gene is TRBJ2-5, the V gene TRBV7-8, with a possible D match to TRBD2 (5 bases). There are 14 residues in the CDR3. Deletions cut 5 bases from V and 0 bases from J, with 10 bases between. From germline, CDR1 is SGHVS and CDR2 FQNEAQ. CDR3 nucleotides: TGTGCCAGCAGCGGAACGGGGTACCAAGAGACCCAGTACTTC. It translates to CASSGTGYQETQYF.

V is TRBV4-3 and J is TRBJ1-1, with TRBD1 identical over 9 bases. This CDR3 region has 14 residues. Germline V lookup: CDR1 LGHNA, CDR2 YSLEER. Trimming cost V 3 bases and J 7 bases; bases outside gene matches: 6. DNA for the CDR3: TGCGCCAGCAGCCAGGGACAGGGAGAGAGTGAAGCTTTCTTT. Protein: CASSQGQGESEAFF.

This rearrangement joins TRBV6-6 to TRBJ1-2; a possible D gene is TRBD1 (5 bases). V was shortened by 7 bases and J by 7 bases, with 16 bases between the two germline ends. CDR1 is MNHNY, CDR2 SVGAGI, per germline (reference sequence). This CDR3 region has 13 residues. Here the CDR3 reads CASMGGATSGYTF. DNA for the CDR3: TGTGCCAGCATGGGTGGGGCCACTTCTGGCTACACCTTC.

This rearrangement joins TRBV7-2 to TRBJ2-7; 7 bases are shared with TRBD1. J was trimmed by 2 bases and V by 0 bases; bases with no gene match: 4. This CDR3 has 15 residues. CDR1 and CDR2 (germline): SGHTA, FQGNSA. CDR3 amino acids: CASSLAATGTYEQYF. The CDR3 bases are TGTGCCAGCAGCTTAGCAGCGACAGGGACCTACGAGCAGTACTTC.

V usage is TRBV7-4 and J usage is TRBJ2-7; 11 nucleotides line up with TRBD2. The CDR3 is made up of 16 amino acids. Trimming at V came to 3 bases and at J to 6 bases, leaving 10 bases not matched to a gene. CDR1 and CDR2 from the germline V gene are SGHVT and SQSDAQ. CDR3 DNA: TGTGCCAGCAGCTTTAGCGGGGGGGCCGAGTGGTGCGAGCAGTACTTC. Encoded protein: CASSFSGGAEWCEQYF.

This chain uses TRBV12-5 with TRBJ2-2; 8 bases map to TRBD1. The CDR3 is 14 residues long. The V and J ends lost 8 bases and 4 bases, in that order; junction bases with no gene match: 6. CDR1 is LGHNT, CDR2 FRNRAP, per germline. CDR3 nucleotides: TGTGCTAGTACCGACAGGGGAGGCACCGGGGAGCTGTTTTTT. Its protein product is CASTDRGGTGELFF.

This clone was seen a few times. This CDR3 reads CASSQEPADYNEQFF. CDR3 in DNA: TGTGCCAGCAGCCAAGAACCAGCGGACTACAATGAGCAGTTCTTC. V usage is TRBV4-2 and J usage is TRBJ2-1, with a tentative D call TRBD2 (5 bases). The CDR3 contains 15 residues. The V gene's germline CDR1 is LGHNA and CDR2 YNFKEQ. V lost 0 bases to trimming and J lost 3 bases, with 9 bases between them.

This clone was detected only once. This chain joins TRBV7-2 and TRBJ2-1, with a weak D call TRBD1 (5 bases). Trimming left V 5 bases short and J 9 bases short, with 20 bases between. The CDR3 loop spans 15 amino acids. Germline loops: CDR1 SGHTA, CDR2 FQGNSA. CDR3 DNA sequence: TGTGCCAGCAGCCCAATCAATGGGGCGTCGGGTGAGCAGTTCTTC. Translation: CASSPINGASGEQFF.

CDR3 loop: CASSLRDRVDEQFF. CDR3 in DNA: TGTGCCAGCAGCCTAAGGGACAGGGTGGATGAGCAGTTCTTC. The J gene is TRBJ2-1, the V gene TRBV7-2, with 9 bases identical to TRBD1. V was clipped by 5 bases and J by 8 bases; unmatched bases: 7. In germline, CDR1 is SGHTA, CDR2 FQGNSA. This CDR3 is 14 amino acids long.

This sequence joins TRBV4-1 and TRBJ2-3, with 10 bases fitting TRBD2. The germline V gene has CDR1 MGHRA and CDR2 YSYEKL. The junction had 8 bases not matched to a gene; V was cut back by 2 bases and J by 3 bases. The CDR3 covers 17 residues. The DNA of the CDR3 is TGCGCCAGCAGCCAACTCCTGACTAGCGGGTCGACAGATACGCAGTATTTT. This gives the protein CASSQLLTSGSTDTQYF.

V usage is TRBV5-1 and J usage is TRBJ2-5, with D possibly TRBD1 on 5 matching bases. This CDR3 region has 13 residues. Per germline, CDR1 SGHRS and CDR2 YFSETQ. Between the trimmed V and J ends, which lost 5 bases and 3 bases, there was a span of 11 bases. CDR3 sequence (DNA): TGCGCCAGCAGTCGACAGTCGGAAGAGACCCAGTACTTC. It is translated as CASSRQSEETQYF.

The J gene is TRBJ1-1, the V gene TRBV28; D unclear. CDR3 length: 12 residues. The germline V gene encodes CDR1 MDHEN and CDR2 SYDVKM. Trimming removed 4 bases at V and 8 bases at J, with 11 bases between. This CDR3 reads CASSSQGREAFF. DNA for the CDR3: TGTGCCAGCAGTTCGCAAGGTAGAGAAGCTTTCTTT.

The chain couples TRBV11-2 to TRBJ2-1; possible D gene TRBD2, 6 bases. Germline CDR1 SGHAT, CDR2 FQNNGV. V gave up 6 bases and J gave up 0 bases, with 15 bases separating them. This CDR3 is 16 amino acids long. The CDR3 loop reads CASSLGGGRSYNEQFF. The CDR3, as DNA: TGTGCCAGCAGTCTGGGGGGAGGACGCTCCTACAATGAGCAGTTCTTC.